This is a list of T cell receptor beta chains from one sample in a study of CXCR3-negative and CXCR3-positive naive CD8 T cells. TCRdb reanalyzed the 5' RACE reads and collapses them to one entry per CDR3 protein, without DNA. This table holds over 100,000 distinct CDR3 sequences. The sequenced material came from naive CXCR3- CD8+ T cells from blood. Every receptor here comes from a human donor in good health. Some clones in this sample may be carry-over from other donors' samples. Both conserved end residues are part of each CDR3.

J gene,V gene,CDR3 protein
TRBJ2-4,TRBV5-1,CASIRAKNIQYF
TRBJ2-2,TRBV29-1,CSVSRGYTGELFF
TRBJ2-3,TRBV15,CATSRGRQSTDTQYF
TRBJ2-3,TRBV12-3/TRBV12-4,CASSWTSGDTQYF
TRBJ1-2,TRBV7-9,CASSRRGDGTNYGYTF
TRBJ2-7,TRBV29-1,CSVYKGNYEQYF
TRBJ2-7,TRBV5-1,CASSLARTSDGYEQYF
TRBJ2-3,TRBV13,CASSLSRSLTDTQYF
TRBJ2-7,TRBV3-1,CASSQDHLTGPVVTYEQYF
TRBJ2-7,TRBV7-9,CASRSTSGSLDEQYF
TRBJ1-1,TRBV4-1,CASGAWATEAFF
TRBJ1-5,TRBV6-2/TRBV6-3,CASSPQWGESNQPQHF
TRBJ2-7,TRBV6-5,CASSYSPGAYEQYF
TRBJ2-1,TRBV12-3/TRBV12-4,CASSPDGDEQFF
TRBJ2-7,TRBV14,CASSQGAGYEQYF
TRBJ2-1,TRBV12-3/TRBV12-4,CASSPIGGTGGPYNEQFF
TRBJ1-1,TRBV4-3,CASSTRGGRNTEAFF
TRBJ2-7,TRBV21-1,CASSNVVQFYEQYF
TRBJ2-1,TRBV19,CASIPSGPSSYNEQFF
TRBJ2-1,TRBV21-1,CASNGTGGHEQFF
TRBJ2-7,TRBV19,CASSISSGQRSYEQYF
TRBJ2-5,TRBV29-1,CSVVRQGETQYF
TRBJ2-7,TRBV9,CASSVGFGGREQYF
TRBJ2-5,TRBV11-3,CTSRRSGLAGEETQYF
TRBJ1-2,TRBV12-3/TRBV12-4,CASSPGTDNIYGYTF
TRBJ2-5,TRBV7-8,CASSPGGPLQETQYF
TRBJ2-5,TRBV23-1,CASSQLRGEETQYF
TRBJ2-1,TRBV12-3/TRBV12-4,CASSLNSYNEQFF
TRBJ2-1,TRBV11-2,CASSFGLAGNEQFF
TRBJ2-7,TRBV25-1,CASTYWGEQYF
TRBJ1-6,TRBV7-3,CASSPTGPSNYNSPLHF
TRBJ1-1,TRBV5-5,CASSFDREAFF
TRBJ2-7,TRBV6-5,CASTRGAISYEQYF
TRBJ2-3,TRBV19,CASSIADSSTDTQYF
TRBJ2-1,TRBV27,CASRQTLLPYNEQFF
TRBJ2-7,TRBV30,CAWSLSSYEQYF